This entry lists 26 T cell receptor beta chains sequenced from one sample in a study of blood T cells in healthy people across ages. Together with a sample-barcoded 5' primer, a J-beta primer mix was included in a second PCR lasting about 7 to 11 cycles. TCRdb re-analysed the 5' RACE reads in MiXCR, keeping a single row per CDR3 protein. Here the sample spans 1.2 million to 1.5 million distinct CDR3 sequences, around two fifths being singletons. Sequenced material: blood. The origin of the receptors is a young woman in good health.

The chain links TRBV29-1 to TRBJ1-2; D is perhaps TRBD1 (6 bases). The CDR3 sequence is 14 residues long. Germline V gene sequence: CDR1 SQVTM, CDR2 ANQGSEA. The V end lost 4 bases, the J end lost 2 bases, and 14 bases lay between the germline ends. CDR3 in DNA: TGCAGCGTTGTGGGGGGCCAGGGAAACTATGGCTACACCTTC. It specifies CSVVGGQGNYGYTF.

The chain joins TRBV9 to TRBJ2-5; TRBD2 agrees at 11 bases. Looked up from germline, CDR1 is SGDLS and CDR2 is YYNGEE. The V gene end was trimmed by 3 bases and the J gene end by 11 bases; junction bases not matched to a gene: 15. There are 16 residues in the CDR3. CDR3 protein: CASSALGTSGYNEQYF. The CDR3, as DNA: TGTGCCAGCAGCGCCCTCGGGACTAGCGGTTACAATGAGCAGTACTTC.

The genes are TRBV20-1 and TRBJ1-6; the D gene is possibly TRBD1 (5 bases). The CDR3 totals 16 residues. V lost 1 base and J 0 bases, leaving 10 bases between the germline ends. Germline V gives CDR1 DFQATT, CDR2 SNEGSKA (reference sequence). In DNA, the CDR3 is TGCAGTGCTAGAGGGGAGGGGAGCTCCTATAATTCACCCCTCCACTTT. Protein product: CSARGEGSSYNSPLHF.

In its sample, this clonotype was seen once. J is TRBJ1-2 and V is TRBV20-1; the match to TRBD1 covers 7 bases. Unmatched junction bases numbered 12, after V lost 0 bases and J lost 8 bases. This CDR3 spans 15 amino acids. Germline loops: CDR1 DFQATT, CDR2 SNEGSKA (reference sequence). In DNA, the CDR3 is TGCAGTGCTAGAGATAGGGGGACAGCGGTTTGGGGCTACACCTTC. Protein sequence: CSARDRGTAVWGYTF.

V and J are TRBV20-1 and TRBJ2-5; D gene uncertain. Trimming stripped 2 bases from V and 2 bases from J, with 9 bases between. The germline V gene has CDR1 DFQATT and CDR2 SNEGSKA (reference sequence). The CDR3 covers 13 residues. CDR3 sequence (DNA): TGCAGTGCTAGAATTGGATTGCAAGAGACCCAGTACTTC. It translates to CSARIGLQETQYF.

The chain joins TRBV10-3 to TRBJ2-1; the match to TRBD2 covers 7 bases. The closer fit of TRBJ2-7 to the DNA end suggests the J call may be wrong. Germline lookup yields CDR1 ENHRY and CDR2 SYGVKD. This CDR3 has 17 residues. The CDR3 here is CAISESRRLADNNEQYF. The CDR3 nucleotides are TGTGCCATCAGTGAGTCGAGGCGGCTAGCGGACAACAATGAGCAGTACTTC.

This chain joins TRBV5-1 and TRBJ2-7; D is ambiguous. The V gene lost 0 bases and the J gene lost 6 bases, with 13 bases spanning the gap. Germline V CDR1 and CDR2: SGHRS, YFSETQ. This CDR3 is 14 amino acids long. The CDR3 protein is CASSLEQLGGEQYF. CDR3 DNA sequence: TGCGCCAGCAGCTTGGAACAACTGGGCGGCGAGCAGTACTTC.

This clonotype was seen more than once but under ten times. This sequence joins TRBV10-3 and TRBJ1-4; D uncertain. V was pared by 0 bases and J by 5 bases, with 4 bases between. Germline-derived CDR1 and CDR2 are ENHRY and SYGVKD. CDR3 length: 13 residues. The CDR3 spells CAISESGNEKLFF. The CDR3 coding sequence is TGTGCCATCAGTGAGTCGGGGAATGAAAAACTGTTTTTT.

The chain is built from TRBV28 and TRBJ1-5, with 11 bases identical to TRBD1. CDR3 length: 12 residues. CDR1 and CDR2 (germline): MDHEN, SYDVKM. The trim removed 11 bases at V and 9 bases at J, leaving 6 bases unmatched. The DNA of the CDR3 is TGTGCCGGGGGACAGGGGGGCGGGCCCCAGCATTTT. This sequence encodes CAGGQGGGPQHF.

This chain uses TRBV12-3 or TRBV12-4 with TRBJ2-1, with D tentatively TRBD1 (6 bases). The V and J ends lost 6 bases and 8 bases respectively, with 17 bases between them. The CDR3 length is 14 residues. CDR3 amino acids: CASSQGPGADEQFF. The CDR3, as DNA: TGTGCCAGCAGCCAGGGGCCCGGTGCCGATGAGCAGTTCTTC.

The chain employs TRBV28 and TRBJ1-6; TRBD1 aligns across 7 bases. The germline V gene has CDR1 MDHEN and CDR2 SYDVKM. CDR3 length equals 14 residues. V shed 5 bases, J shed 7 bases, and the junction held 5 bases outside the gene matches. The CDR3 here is CASSAGQSNSPLHF. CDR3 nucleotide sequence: TGTGCCAGCAGTGCGGGACAGAGCAATTCACCCCTCCACTTT.

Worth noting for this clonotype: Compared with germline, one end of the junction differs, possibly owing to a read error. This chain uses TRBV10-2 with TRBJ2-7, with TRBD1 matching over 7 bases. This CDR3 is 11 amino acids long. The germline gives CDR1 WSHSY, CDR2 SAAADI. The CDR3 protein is CASTSDRELYF. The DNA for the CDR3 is TGCGCCAGCACCTCCGACAGGGAGCTGTACTTC.

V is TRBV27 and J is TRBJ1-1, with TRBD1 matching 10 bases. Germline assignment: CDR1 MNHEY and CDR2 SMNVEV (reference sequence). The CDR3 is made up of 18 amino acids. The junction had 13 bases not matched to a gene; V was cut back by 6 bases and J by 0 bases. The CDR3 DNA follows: TGTGCCAGCAGCCCCCGGTTCGGGACAGGGGCCATGAACACTGAAGCTTTCTTT. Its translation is CASSPRFGTGAMNTEAFF.

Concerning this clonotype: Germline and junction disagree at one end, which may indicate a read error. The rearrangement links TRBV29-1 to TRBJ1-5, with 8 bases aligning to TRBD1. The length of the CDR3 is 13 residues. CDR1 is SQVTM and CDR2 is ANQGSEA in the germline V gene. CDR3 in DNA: TGCAGCGTTGAAGAGGACAGGGATCAGCCCCAGAATTTT. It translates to CSVEEDRDQPQNF.

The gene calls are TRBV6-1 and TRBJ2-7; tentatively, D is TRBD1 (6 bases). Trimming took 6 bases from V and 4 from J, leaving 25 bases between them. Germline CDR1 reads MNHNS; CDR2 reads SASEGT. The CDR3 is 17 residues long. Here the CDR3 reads CASRDLSWDTRSYEQYF. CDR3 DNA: TGTGCCAGCAGGGACCTTTCCTGGGACACACGATCGTACGAGCAGTACTTC.

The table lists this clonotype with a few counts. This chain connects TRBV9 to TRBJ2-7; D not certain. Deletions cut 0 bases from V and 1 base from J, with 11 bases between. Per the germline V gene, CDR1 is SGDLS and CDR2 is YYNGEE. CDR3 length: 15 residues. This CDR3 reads CASSVGQHLSYEQYF. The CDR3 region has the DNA TGTGCCAGCAGCGTAGGGCAGCACTTGTCCTACGAGCAGTACTTC.

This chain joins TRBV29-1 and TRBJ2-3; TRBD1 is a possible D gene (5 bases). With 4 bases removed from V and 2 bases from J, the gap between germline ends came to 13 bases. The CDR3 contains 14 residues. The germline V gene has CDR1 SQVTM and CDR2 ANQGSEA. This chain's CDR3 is CSVGGRVNTDTQYF. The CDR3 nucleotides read TGCAGCGTTGGCGGCAGGGTAAACACAGATACGCAGTATTTT.

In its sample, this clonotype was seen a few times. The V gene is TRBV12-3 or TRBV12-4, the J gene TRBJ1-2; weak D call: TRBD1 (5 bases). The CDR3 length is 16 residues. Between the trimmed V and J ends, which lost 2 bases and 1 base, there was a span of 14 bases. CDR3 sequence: CASSLSVQGGNYGYTF. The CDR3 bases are TGTGCCAGCAGTTTAAGCGTCCAGGGTGGTAACTATGGCTACACCTTC.

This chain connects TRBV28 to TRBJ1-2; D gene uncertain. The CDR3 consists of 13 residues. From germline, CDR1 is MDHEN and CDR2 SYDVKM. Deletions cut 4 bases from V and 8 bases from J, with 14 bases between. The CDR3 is CASSSDGVPGYTF. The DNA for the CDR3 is TGTGCCAGCAGTTCAGATGGGGTGCCCGGCTACACCTTC.

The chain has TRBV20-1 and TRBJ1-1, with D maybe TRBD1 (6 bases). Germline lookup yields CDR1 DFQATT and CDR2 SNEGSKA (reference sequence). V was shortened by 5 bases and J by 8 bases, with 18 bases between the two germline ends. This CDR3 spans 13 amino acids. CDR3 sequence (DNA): TGCAGTGCTGAAATTTACAGGGCATCAGAAGCTTTCTTT. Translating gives CSAEIYRASEAFF.

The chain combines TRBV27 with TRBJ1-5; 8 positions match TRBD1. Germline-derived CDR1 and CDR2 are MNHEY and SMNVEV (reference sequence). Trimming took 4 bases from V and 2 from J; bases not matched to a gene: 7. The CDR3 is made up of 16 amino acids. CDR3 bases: TGTGCCAGCAGTTCCCGACAGACAGGGGGCAATCAGCCCCAGCATTTT. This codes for CASSSRQTGGNQPQHF.

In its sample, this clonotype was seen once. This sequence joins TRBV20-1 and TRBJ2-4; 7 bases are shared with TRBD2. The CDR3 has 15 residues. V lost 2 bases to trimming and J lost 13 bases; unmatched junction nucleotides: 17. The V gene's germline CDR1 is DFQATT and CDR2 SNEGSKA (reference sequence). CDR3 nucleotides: TGCAGTGCTAGAAACGGGGGGACCCTCTCCTACGGGCAGTACTTC. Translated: CSARNGGTLSYGQYF.

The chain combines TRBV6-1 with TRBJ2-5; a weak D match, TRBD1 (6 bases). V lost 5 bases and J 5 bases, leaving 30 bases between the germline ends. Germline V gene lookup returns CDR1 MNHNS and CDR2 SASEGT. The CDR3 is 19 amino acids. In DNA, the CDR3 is TGTGCCAGCAGTCCTGCTCAGGGGTCAACCCTCTTCGTAGCGGAGACCCAGTACTTC. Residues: CASSPAQGSTLFVAETQYF.

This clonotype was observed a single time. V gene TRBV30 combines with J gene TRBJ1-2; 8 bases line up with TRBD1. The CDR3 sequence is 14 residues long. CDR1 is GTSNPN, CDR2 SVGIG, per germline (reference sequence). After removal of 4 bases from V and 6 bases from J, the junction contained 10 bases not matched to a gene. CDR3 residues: CAWIRPDRVHGYTF. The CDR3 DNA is TGTGCCTGGATTCGCCCGGACAGGGTGCATGGCTACACCTTC.

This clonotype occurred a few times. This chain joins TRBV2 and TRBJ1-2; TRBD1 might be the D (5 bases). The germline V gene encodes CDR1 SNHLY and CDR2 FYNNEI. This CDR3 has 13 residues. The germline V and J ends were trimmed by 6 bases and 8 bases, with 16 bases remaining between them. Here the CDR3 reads CASRVIGVGGYTF. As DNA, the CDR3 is TGTGCCAGCAGAGTAATAGGGGTGGGAGGCTACACCTTC.

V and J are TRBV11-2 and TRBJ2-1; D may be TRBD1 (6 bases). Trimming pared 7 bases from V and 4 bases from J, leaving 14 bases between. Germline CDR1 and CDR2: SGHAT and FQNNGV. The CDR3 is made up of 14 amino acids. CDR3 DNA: TGTGCCAGCATCCACCTGGACAGTTACAATGAGCAGTTCTTC. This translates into CASIHLDSYNEQFF.